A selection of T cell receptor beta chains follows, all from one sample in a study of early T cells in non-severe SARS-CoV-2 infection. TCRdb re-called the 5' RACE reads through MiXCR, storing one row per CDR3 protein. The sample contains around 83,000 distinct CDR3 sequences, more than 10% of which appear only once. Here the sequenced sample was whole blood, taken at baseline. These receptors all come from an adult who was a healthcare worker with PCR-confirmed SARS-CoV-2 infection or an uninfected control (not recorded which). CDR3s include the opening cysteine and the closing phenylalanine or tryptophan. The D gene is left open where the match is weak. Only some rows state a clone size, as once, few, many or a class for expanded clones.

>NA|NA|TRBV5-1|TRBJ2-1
TGCGCCAGCAGCTCACAGGGTTACAATGAGCAGTTCTTC
CASSSQGYNEQFF
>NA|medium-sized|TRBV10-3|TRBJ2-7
TGTGCCATCATGGCCTCCTACGAGCAGTACTTC
CAIMASYEQYF
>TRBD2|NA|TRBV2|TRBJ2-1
TGTGCCAGCAGTGGACTAGCGGGGCCCTACAATGAGCAGTTCTTC
CASSGLAGPYNEQFF
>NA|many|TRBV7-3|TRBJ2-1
TGTGCCAGCAGCTTAGGGCTAGTTGGCGATGAGCAGTTCTTC
CASSLGLVGDEQFF
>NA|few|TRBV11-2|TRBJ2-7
TGTGCCAGCAGCTTAGCCGAGGGACCAGCCTACGAGCAGTACTTC
CASSLAEGPAYEQYF
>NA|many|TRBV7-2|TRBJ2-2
TGTGCCAGCAGCTTAGCGGCTCCGGGACTCTCCACCGGGGAGCTGTTTTTT
CASSLAAPGLSTGELFF
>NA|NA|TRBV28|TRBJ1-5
TGTGCCAGCAGTTTTTCCACAGGGAGAGATTGGCCCCAGCATTTT
CASSFSTGRDWPQHF
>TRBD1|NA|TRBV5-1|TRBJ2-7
TGCGCCAGCAGCTTGGGATGGACAGGGGCCCTCTACGAGCAGTACTTC
CASSLGWTGALYEQYF
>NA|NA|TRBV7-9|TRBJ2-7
TGTGCCAGCAGGGGGGACGGTCCCTACGAGCAGTACTTC
CASRGDGPYEQYF
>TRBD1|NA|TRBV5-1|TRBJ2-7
TGCGCAACTGGCCCGGGACAGGGGTACGAGCAGTACTTC
CATGPGQGYEQYF